Following are 10 T cell receptor beta chains from one sample sequenced in a study of T cells in women clearing cervical HPV infection. The data were produced by immunoSEQ multiplex PCR, yet TCRdb's version contains in-frame clones alone and is incomplete. The sample spans fewer than 25,000 clones; the ten largest clones claim about 5%. The specimen sequenced was blood buffy coat. These receptors were taken from a woman aged 18-70 years with a cervical HPV16 infection that either progressed to CIN3+ or cleared (not recorded which).

A remark on this clone: The read stops 3 residues short of the end of the CDR3; the missing end is completed from the germline J gene. This chain connects TRBV19 to TRBJ2-7, with TRBD1 as a possible D gene (6 bases). The germline gives CDR1 LNHDA, CDR2 SQIVND (reference sequence). This CDR3 has 11 residues. Trimming stripped 6 bases from V and 4 bases from J, with 7 bases between. CDR3 in amino acids: CASSTGYEQYF. The CDR3 bases that were read are TGTGCCAGTAGCACAGGGTACGAG.

About this clone itself: The observed sequence ends 3 residues before the CDR3 terminus, with the missing tail filled in from the germline J gene. The chain carries TRBV7-2 and TRBJ1-2, with a weak D call TRBD1 (6 bases). The germline V and J ends were trimmed by 5 bases and 7 bases, with 20 bases remaining between them. CDR3 size: 15 residues. Germline values: CDR1 SGHTA, CDR2 FQGNSA. The CDR3 is CASSVGGGGAGGYTF. Incomplete CDR3 DNA: TGTGCCAGCAGCGTAGGGGGGGGTGGGGCAGGTGGC.

As to this clone: The read halts 3 residues ahead of the CDR3 end, with the missing end drawn from the germline J gene. The J gene is TRBJ1-4, the V gene TRBV30; D might be TRBD1 (6 bases). Germline V gives CDR1 GTSNPN, CDR2 SVGIG (reference sequence). The CDR3 covers 14 residues. This chain's CDR3 is CAHGAQGGYSPLFF. The sequenced part of the CDR3 DNA is TGTGCCCACGGCGCACAAGGGGGTTATTCACCA.

Turning to this clone: The CDR3 end lies 3 residues beyond the end of the read and is filled in from the germline J gene. The chain employs TRBV11-2 and TRBJ1-6; D unresolved. Germline CDR1 and CDR2: SGHAT and FQNNGV. Trimming took off 3 bases at V and 7 bases at J, with 13 bases between the two ends. This CDR3 is built from 15 residues. The CDR3 bases that were read are TGTGCCAGCAGCTTGGCGGGTTGGGGAAATTCACCC. It codes for CASSLAGWGNSP. In full, the CDR3 is CASSLAGWGNSPLHF.

As concerns this clone: The read halts 3 residues ahead of the CDR3 end, with the missing end drawn from the germline J gene. The V call is TRBV7-6, the J call TRBJ2-3; D remains ambiguous. Germline CDR1 and CDR2: SGHVS and FNYEAQ. This CDR3 is 14 amino acids long. V gave up 1 base and J gave up 5 bases, with 10 bases separating them. CDR3 DNA, as far as it was read: TGTGCCAGCAGCTTAGGGTGGCCGGGAGATACG. Translated, it gives CASSLGWPGDT. The whole CDR3 protein is CASSLGWPGDTQYF.

On this clone: With the read ending 3 residues before the CDR3 end, the germline J gene is used to fill in that end. V usage is TRBV5-3 and J usage is TRBJ2-1; TRBD2 matches 8 bases. TRBV5-3 is reported as an ORF; its role is uncertain. The CDR3 spans 15 residues. V trimming: 4 bases; J trimming: 4 bases; junction bases outside the gene matches: 7. This CDR3 is CARSPPSGRYNEQFF. The covered CDR3 bases are TGTGCCAGAAGCCCCCCTAGCGGGCGGTACAATGAG.

With respect to this clone: The CDR3 end is not reached by the read, which stops 3 residues before it; the germline J gene fills it in. The gene calls are TRBV5-1 and TRBJ2-5, with 10 nucleotides matching TRBD2. CDR3 length equals 13 residues. Looked up from germline, CDR1 is SGHRS and CDR2 is YFSETQ. V trimming: 7 bases; J trimming: 3 bases; junction bases outside the gene matches: 3. CDR3 loop: CASRTSGEETQYF. Partial CDR3 DNA: TGCGCCAGCCGAACTAGCGGGGAAGAGACC.

Of note for this clone: The read terminates 3 residues before the CDR3 end, so the remaining end is supplied by the germline J gene. The chain employs TRBV30 and TRBJ1-5; a weak D match, TRBD1 (5 bases). The germline gives CDR1 GTSNPN, CDR2 SVGIG (reference sequence). This CDR3 contains 13 residues. Trimming took off 5 bases at V and 3 bases at J, with 11 bases between the two ends. CDR3 sequence: CAWASGSNQPQHF. Incomplete CDR3 DNA: TGTGCCTGGGCCTCAGGGTCCAATCAGCCC.

The CDR3 DNA, read in part, is TGCAGTGCCCCCTCGGGTCTAGCGGGGGGACTAAGCACAGATACG. Amino acids: CSAPSGLAGGLSTDT. The full CDR3 reads CSAPSGLAGGLSTDTQYF. The rearrangement links TRBV20-1 to TRBJ2-3; 11 bases match TRBD2. Read coverage stops 3 residues before the CDR3 terminus; the germline J gene supplies the remainder. This CDR3 has 18 residues. J was trimmed by 0 bases and V by 6 bases; bases with no gene match: 14. Germline CDR1 and CDR2: DFQATT and SNEGSKA (reference sequence).

Concerning this clone itself: The observed sequence ends 3 residues before the CDR3 terminus, with the missing tail filled in from the germline J gene. The V call is TRBV20-1, the J call TRBJ1-5; D is perhaps TRBD1 (6 bases). The ends were cut back, 6 bases at V and 4 bases at J, with 10 bases in the middle. The germline V gene has CDR1 DFQATT and CDR2 SNEGSKA (reference sequence). This CDR3 has 12 residues. The sequenced part of the CDR3 DNA is TGCAGTGCGTACAGGGTTAATCAGCCC. The encoded protein is CSAYRVNQP. The entire CDR3 protein is CSAYRVNQPQHF.